This entry describes one T cell receptor beta chain. No antigen is known for it. V lost 3 bases and J 4 bases, leaving 12 bases between the germline ends. Germline loops: CDR1 MDHEN, CDR2 SYDVKM. This CDR3 region has 14 residues. This sample was taken from a study of cytomegalovirus exposure and HLA in healthy donors. The primer mix had 60 Vbeta and 13 Jbeta primers. TCRdb keeps only in-frame clones here, not all; method: immunoSEQ multiplex PCR. The sample lists some 160,000 clones; roughly 73% were seen once. Study-level results: Indistinguishable V segments, including TRBV6-2 and TRBV6-3, were excluded. Presence/absence analysis assumed near-uniform sequencing depth across donors. Available immune exposure information covered CMV serostatus only.

Sequencing used PBMCs. The TCR was taken from a woman under 40 in good health and CMV-seronegative. The chain recombines TRBV28 with TRBJ1-1; perhaps TRBD1 as D (5 bases). This CDR3 is CASSFYRGGTEAFF. DNA for the CDR3: TGTGCCAGCAGTTTTTACCGGGGGGGCACTGAAGCTTTCTTT.